By share, the clone carrying this T cell receptor beta chain counts as medium-sized (0.01 to 0.1%). Its matching antigen is unknown. The data belong to a study of spatial heterogeneity in lung cancer. Looking at the study overall: Raw reads showed each unique TCR and UMI combination turning up more than ten times on average.

Time point indicated: sample taken at primary tumor resection. Around 70 TRACERx patients with early, untreated non-small cell lung cancer donated samples. Whole RNA, isolated from tumor, nontumor lung or frozen PBMC, was sequenced without prior sorting. Each TCR cDNA molecule carried a unique molecular identifier. Via MiXCR, TCRdb re-called the 5' RACE reads, giving one row per CDR3 protein. The sample has fewer than 30,000 distinct CDR3 sequences, around 6.5% seen once. Findings of the study overall: Counts of expanded intratumoral alpha and beta TCRs tracked tumor mutation counts.

This sequence originates from a male donor with early-stage non-small cell lung cancer. Material: lung tumor tissue, obtained at surgery.

CDR3 region: CASSRGYQETQYF. The DNA of the CDR3 is TGTGCCAGCAGCAGGGGCTACCAAGAGACCCAGTACTTC. The chain recombines TRBV2 with TRBJ2-5; maybe TRBD1 (6 bases). CDR1 is SNHLY, CDR2 FYNNEI, per germline. This CDR3 region has 13 residues. Trimming took 6 bases from V and 0 from J, leaving 8 bases between them.